This T cell receptor beta chain was profiled in a study of Tregs in tolerant kidney transplant recipients. Measured with immunoSEQ multiplex PCR; TCRdb has only the in-frame clones, and not every one. The sample has over 50,000 clones, about 86% seen once. Turning to this clone: The antigen is unknown.

Study observations and caveats: Biological reproducibility was not directly addressed, but technical replication error appeared minimal. The most relevant donor-specific Treg TCRbeta repertoire apparently came from expansion with activated donor B cells.

Germline V gene lookup returns CDR1 SGHNT and CDR2 YENEEA. The CDR3 runs 15 residues. The V end was cut by 2 bases, the J end by 4 bases, with 11 bases between. CD4+CD25+CD127- Tregs, CD4+CD25- non-Tregs, CD4 and CD8 cells were sorted. The chain has TRBV11-3 and TRBJ1-4, with unresolved D. Sequenced sample: CD4+ T cells from blood. The TCR originated in a human donor in good health. The CDR3 sequence is CASSLRPGINEKLFF. The CDR3 region has the DNA TGTGCCAGCAGCTTACGTCCCGGAATTAATGAAAAACTGTTTTTT. Combining the CDR3 with reference TRBV11-3 and TRBJ1-4 gives the whole variable domain EAGVVQSPRYKIIEKKQPVAFWCNPISGHNTLYWYLQNLGQGPELLIRYENEEAVDDSQLPKDRFSAERLKGVDSTLKIQPAELGDSAVYLCASSLRPGINEKLFFGSGTQLSVL.